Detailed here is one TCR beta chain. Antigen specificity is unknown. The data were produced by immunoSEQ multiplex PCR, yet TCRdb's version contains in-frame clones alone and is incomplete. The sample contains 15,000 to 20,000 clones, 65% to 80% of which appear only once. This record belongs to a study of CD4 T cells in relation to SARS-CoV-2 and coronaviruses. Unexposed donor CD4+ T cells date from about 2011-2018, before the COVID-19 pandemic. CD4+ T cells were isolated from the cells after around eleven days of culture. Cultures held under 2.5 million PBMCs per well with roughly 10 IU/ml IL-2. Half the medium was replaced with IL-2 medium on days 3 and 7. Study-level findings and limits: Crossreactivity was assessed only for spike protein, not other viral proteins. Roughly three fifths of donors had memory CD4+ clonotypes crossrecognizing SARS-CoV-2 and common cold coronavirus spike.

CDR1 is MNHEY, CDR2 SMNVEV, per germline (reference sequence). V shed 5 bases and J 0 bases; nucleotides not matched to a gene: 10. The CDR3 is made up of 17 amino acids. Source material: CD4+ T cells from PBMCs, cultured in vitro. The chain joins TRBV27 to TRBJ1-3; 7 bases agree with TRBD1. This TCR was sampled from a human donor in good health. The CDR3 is CASSGRTRGSSGNTIYF. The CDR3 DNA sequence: TGTGCCAGCAGTGGGAGGACCAGGGGGAGCTCTGGAAACACCATATATTTT.